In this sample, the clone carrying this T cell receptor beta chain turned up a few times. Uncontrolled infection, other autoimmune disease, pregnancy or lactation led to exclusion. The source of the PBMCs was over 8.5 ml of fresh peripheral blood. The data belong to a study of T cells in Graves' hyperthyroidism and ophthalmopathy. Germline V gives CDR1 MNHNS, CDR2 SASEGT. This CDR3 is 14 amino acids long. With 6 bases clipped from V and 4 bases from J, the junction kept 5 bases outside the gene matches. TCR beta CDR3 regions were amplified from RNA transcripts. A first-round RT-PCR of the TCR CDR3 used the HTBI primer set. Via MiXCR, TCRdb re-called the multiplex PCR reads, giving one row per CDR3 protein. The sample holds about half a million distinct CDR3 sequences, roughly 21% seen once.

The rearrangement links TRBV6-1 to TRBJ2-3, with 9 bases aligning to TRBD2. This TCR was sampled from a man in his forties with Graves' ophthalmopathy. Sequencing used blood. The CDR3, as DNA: TGTGCCAGCAGGCTAGCGGGGAGGCCAGATACGCAGTATTTT. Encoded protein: CASRLAGRPDTQYF.